This TCR beta chain came from a study of regulatory T cells in long-lasting Graves disease. This clonotype appeared a few times. Specified time point: persistent/refractory GD, antithyroid drugs over 5 years with positive TRAb. Preparation of the TCR library used RNA extracted from PBMCs. Relying on iRepertoire HTBI primers and Arm-PCR of CDR3 regions, the team built TCR beta libraries. TCRdb itself ran the multiplex PCR reads through MiXCR, one entry per CDR3 protein. The sample lists approximately 690,000 distinct CDR3 sequences, 30% seen once, with around 40% in the top ten. The CDR3 consists of 13 residues. V lost 6 bases to trimming and J lost 2 bases, with 14 bases between them. Germline CDR1 and CDR2: DFQATT and SNEGSKA (reference sequence).

V usage is TRBV20-1 and J usage is TRBJ2-7; TRBD1 or TRBD2 may be the D gene (5 bases each). This sequence originates from a female donor with Graves disease. The source material was peripheral blood mononuclear cells (PBMCs), sampled when the disease was refractory, from a patient treated with antithyroid drugs. The CDR3 is CSAAGTATYEQYF. The CDR3 DNA reads as TGCAGTGCCGCCGGGACGGCCACCTACGAGCAGTACTTC.